Following are 28 T cell receptor beta chains from one sample sequenced in a study of blood T cells in healthy people across ages. Through a sample-barcoded 5' primer and a J-beta primer mix, a second PCR was run for about 6 to 12 cycles. A single record per CDR3 protein comes from TCRdb applying MiXCR to the 5' RACE reads. The sample yields 1.5 million to 2 million distinct CDR3 sequences, around 36% seen once. Specimen: blood. Receptor source: a young woman in good health.

This clonotype came up a few times. The chain joins TRBV20-1 to TRBJ2-1; 11 bases match TRBD2. The V segment lost 7 bases and the J segment 6 bases; nucleotides outside the gene matches: 5. Germline loops: CDR1 DFQATT, CDR2 SNEGSKA (reference sequence). This CDR3 spans 13 amino acids. CDR3 nucleotides: TGCAGTGTCAGACTAGCGGGGTTCAATGAGCAGTTCTTC. Translating gives CSVRLAGFNEQFF.

This chain connects TRBV3-1 to TRBJ1-1; no clear D. The V end was cut by 0 bases, the J end by 6 bases, with 2 bases between. Germline loops: CDR1 LGHDT, CDR2 YNNKEL (reference sequence). The length of the CDR3 is 11 residues. CDR3 loop: CASSQDAEAFF. Here the CDR3 DNA reads TGTGCCAGCAGCCAAGATGCTGAAGCTTTCTTT.

As regards this clonotype: Compared with germline, one end of the junction differs, possibly owing to a read error. The V gene is TRBV11-2, the J gene TRBJ1-2; D is possibly TRBD1 (6 bases). From germline, CDR1 is SGHAT and CDR2 FQNNGV. The CDR3 loop spans 16 amino acids. The CDR3 DNA sequence: TGTGCCAACAGCTTCGAACCAGGGGCCACTAACTATGGCTACACCTTC. Protein sequence: CANSFEPGATNYGYTF.

The chain joins TRBV2 to TRBJ2-5; tentatively, D is TRBD1 (5 bases). The DNA end favors TRBJ2-7, so the J call may be wrong. The germline gives CDR1 SNHLY, CDR2 FYNNEI. The CDR3 spans 13 residues. For the CDR3, the DNA is TGTGCCAGCAGGAACAGGTCCCCGGTCGAGCAGTACTTC. It yields the protein CASRNRSPVEQYF.

J is TRBJ1-6 and V is TRBV6-1; 10 positions agree with TRBD1. Germline V gives CDR1 MNHNS, CDR2 SASEGT. There are 14 residues in the CDR3. The J segment lost 7 bases and the V segment lost 7 bases, leaving 4 bases of the junction unmatched. For the CDR3, the DNA is TGTGCCAGCATTAGGACAGGGGGAAATTCACCCCTCCACTTT. Protein sequence: CASIRTGGNSPLHF.

The rearrangement joins TRBV30 to TRBJ1-1, with 8 bases identical to TRBD1. V lost 4 bases and J lost 4; bases outside the gene matches: 2. Germline assignment: CDR1 GTSNPN and CDR2 SVGIG (reference sequence). The CDR3 contains 12 residues. CDR3 amino acids: CAWNQGATEAFF. CDR3 DNA sequence: TGTGCCTGGAACCAGGGGGCCACTGAAGCTTTCTTT.

There are many counts of this clonotype. The J gene is TRBJ2-3, the V gene TRBV7-9; D unresolved. Trimming took off 3 bases at V and 5 bases at J, with 12 bases between the two ends. Per the germline V gene, CDR1 is SEHNR and CDR2 is FQNEAQ (reference sequence). CDR3 length equals 14 residues. CDR3 DNA: TGTGCCAGCAGCTTCAGTCCCCCCCGAGATACGCAGTATTTT. Protein product: CASSFSPPRDTQYF. The full variable domain, completed using reference TRBV7-9 and TRBJ2-3, is DTGVSQNPRHKITKRGQNVTFRCDPISEHNRLYWYRQTLGQGPEFLTYFQNEAQLEKSRLLSDRFSAERPKGSFSTLEIQRTEQGDSAMYLCASSFSPPRDTQYFGPGTRLTVL.

This chain connects TRBV27 to TRBJ2-4; D could derive from TRBD1 or TRBD2 (5 bases each). CDR1 and CDR2 (germline): MNHEY, SMNVEV (reference sequence). This CDR3 contains 15 residues. The germline V and J ends were trimmed by 4 bases and 5 bases, with 15 bases remaining between them. CDR3 sequence: CASSSEGRLENIQYF. CDR3 DNA: TGTGCCAGCAGTTCCGAGGGACGGTTGGAAAACATTCAGTACTTC.

The chain joins TRBV24-1 to TRBJ2-2, with D perhaps TRBD2 (5 bases). From germline, CDR1 is KGHDR and CDR2 SFDVKD. The CDR3 has 14 amino acids. The germline V and J ends were trimmed by 7 bases and 3 bases, with 11 bases remaining between them. CDR3 sequence reads: CATRRAGDTGELFF. As DNA, the CDR3 is TGTGCCACCAGGCGGGCCGGGGACACCGGGGAGCTGTTTTTT.

V and J are TRBV20-1 and TRBJ2-7, with 10 bases lining up with TRBD2. J lost 6 bases, V lost 1 base, and 9 bases had no gene match. CDR3 length equals 15 residues. Germline values: CDR1 DFQATT, CDR2 SNEGSKA (reference sequence). The DNA of the CDR3 is TGCAGTGCTAGAGTCGAGAGCGGGAGGGCCCTCGAGCAGTACTTC. Its protein is CSARVESGRALEQYF.

The chain has TRBV11-3 and TRBJ2-5; the match to TRBD1 covers 8 bases. This CDR3 comprises 15 residues. Germline V gene data show CDR1 as SGHNT and CDR2 as YENEEA. V lost 4 bases to trimming and J lost 3 bases; unmatched junction nucleotides: 7. CDR3 region: CASSSNRDRKETQYF. The CDR3 nucleotides read TGTGCCAGCAGCTCCAACCGGGACAGGAAAGAGACCCAGTACTTC.

As concerns this clonotype: One end of the junction is discordant with germline, which a read error may explain. V usage is TRBV2 and J usage is TRBJ2-2, with D possibly being TRBD1 or TRBD2 (6 bases each). Looked up from germline, CDR1 is SNHLY and CDR2 is FYNNEI. This CDR3 spans 13 amino acids. The CDR3: CASTYRDTGGLFF. CDR3 in DNA: TGTGCCAGCACCTACAGGGACACCGGGGGGCTGTTTTTT. Looking up the rest from reference TRBV2 and TRBJ2-2 gives the full variable domain: EPEVTQTPSHQVTQMGQEVILRCVPISNHLYFYWYRQILGQKVEFLVSFYNNEISEKSEIFDDQFSVERPDGSNFTLKIRSTKLEDSAMYFCASTYRDTGGLFFGEGSRLTVL.

The chain employs TRBV27 and TRBJ2-5; 7 positions match TRBD1. This CDR3 region has 15 residues. From germline, CDR1 is MNHEY and CDR2 SMNVEV (reference sequence). V was clipped by 5 bases and J by 1 base; unmatched bases: 7. CDR3 amino acids: CASSAGTVFQETQYF. CDR3 in DNA: TGTGCCAGCAGTGCCGGGACAGTTTTCCAAGAGACCCAGTACTTC.

With regard to this clonotype: A much larger clone sits a single nucleotide away, making a read error possible. The gene calls are TRBV15 and TRBJ1-1; D is undetermined. The CDR3 loop spans 15 amino acids. Per the germline V gene, CDR1 is LNHNV and CDR2 is YYDKDF (reference sequence). Deletions cut 3 bases from V and 4 bases from J, with 15 bases between. CDR3 residues: CATSSGSLASTEAFF. The CDR3 nucleotides are TGTGCCACCAGCAGCGGTTCCTTAGCGAGCACTGAAGCTTTCTTT.

This clonotype appeared a few times. The chain joins TRBV5-1 to TRBJ2-3, with D hard to call. CDR1 and CDR2 from the germline V gene are SGHRS and YFSETQ. CDR3 length: 16 residues. With 0 bases removed from V and 2 bases from J, the gap between germline ends came to 13 bases. For the CDR3, the DNA is TGCGCCAGCAGCTTGGACATGCCAGCACCCACAGATACGCAGTATTTT. Protein: CASSLDMPAPTDTQYF.

This sequence joins TRBV4-1 and TRBJ2-5; D not certain. The CDR3 totals 14 residues. Germline CDR1 MGHRA, CDR2 YSYEKL. Trimming left V 0 bases short and J 2 bases short, with 7 bases between. CDR3 in DNA: TGCGCCAGCAGCCAAGATGGGCGTCAAGAGACCCAGTACTTC. Translated, it gives CASSQDGRQETQYF.

V gene TRBV20-1 combines with J gene TRBJ2-1; D call uncertain. The CDR3 is made up of 13 amino acids. The ends were cut back, 5 bases at V and 9 bases at J, with 17 bases in the middle. CDR1 and CDR2 from the germline V gene are DFQATT and SNEGSKA (reference sequence). The DNA of the CDR3 is TGCAGTGCTGGCTCGTCCGGTTTCGGTGAGCAGTTCTTC. The encoded protein is CSAGSSGFGEQFF.

This clonotype was detected only a few times. The rearrangement uses TRBV11-2 and TRBJ1-1, with TRBD1 as a possible D gene (5 bases). Per the germline V gene, CDR1 is SGHAT and CDR2 is FQNNGV. Trimming took off 2 bases at V and 4 bases at J, with 14 bases between the two ends. The CDR3 runs to 15 residues. The CDR3 reads CASSLLGADTTEAFF. DNA of the CDR3: TGTGCCAGCAGCTTACTTGGGGCGGATACCACTGAAGCTTTCTTT.

The chain uses TRBV29-1 and TRBJ1-1; D not resolved. Germline values: CDR1 SQVTM, CDR2 ANQGSEA. This CDR3 has 13 amino acids. Between the trimmed V and J ends, which lost 7 bases and 0 bases, there was a span of 12 bases. The CDR3: CSAGSTVNTEAFF. Here the CDR3 DNA reads TGCAGCGCCGGTTCGACGGTGAACACTGAAGCTTTCTTT.

Comments on this clonotype: A much larger clone differs from this one at a single base, so this may be a read error. The chain has TRBV20-1 and TRBJ2-7, with 9 bases matching TRBD1. The CDR3 sequence is 12 residues long. Germline CDR1 and CDR2: DFQATT and SNEGSKA (reference sequence). The CDR3 reads CRGSDRGYEQYF. CDR3 nucleotides: TGCAGGGGATCGGACAGGGGCTACGAGCAGTACTTC.

At least ten counts were recorded for this clonotype. The gene calls are TRBV6-2 or TRBV6-3 and TRBJ2-7; D not resolved. The V end was cut by 5 bases, the J end by 4 bases, with 9 bases between. This CDR3 spans 12 amino acids. Germline CDR1 and CDR2: MNHEY and SVGEGT. In DNA form, the CDR3 reads TGTGCCAGCAGTCAAACCTTATACGAGCAGTACTTC. Encoded protein: CASSQTLYEQYF.

Written as DNA, the CDR3 is TGCAGTGCTTCCCCGACTAGTTCGTGGGAGACCCAGTACTTC. Translated: CSASPTSSWETQYF. This rearrangement joins TRBV20-1 to TRBJ2-5; the D gene is possibly TRBD2 (6 bases). V was cut by 5 bases and J by 5 bases, with 18 bases left in between. The CDR3 totals 14 residues. CDR1 and CDR2 (germline): DFQATT, SNEGSKA (reference sequence).

The chain combines TRBV6-1 with TRBJ2-3, with 14 bases aligning to TRBD2. Germline lookup yields CDR1 MNHNS and CDR2 SASEGT. V trimming: 2 bases; J trimming: 4 bases; junction bases outside the gene matches: 11. The CDR3 totals 19 residues. CDR3 in amino acids: CASSETPSGTSGGSDTQYF. CDR3 DNA: TGTGCCAGCAGTGAAACGCCTTCCGGGACTAGCGGGGGATCAGATACGCAGTATTTT.

The chain uses TRBV2 and TRBJ1-5, with D possibly being TRBD1 (5 bases). Between the trimmed V and J ends, which lost 6 bases and 3 bases, there was a span of 15 bases. The CDR3 contains 15 residues. CDR1 and CDR2 (germline): SNHLY, FYNNEI. The CDR3 region is CASSRDQAPNQPQHF. CDR3 in DNA: TGTGCCAGCAGCCGGGACCAAGCACCCAATCAGCCCCAGCATTTT.

The chain is built from TRBV12-3 or TRBV12-4 and TRBJ2-7, with 8 positions matching TRBD2. V was clipped by 5 bases and J by 1 base; unmatched bases: 13. The CDR3 totals 17 residues. The CDR3, as DNA: TGTGCCAGCAGTCCCGAACGGGGGGGATCATCTTCCTACGAGCAGTACTTC. This sequence encodes CASSPERGGSSSYEQYF.

The chain carries TRBV7-7 and TRBJ2-1; D gene unclear. The V end lost 6 bases, the J end lost 9 bases, and 18 bases lay between the germline ends. The CDR3 sequence is 14 residues long. In germline, CDR1 is SSHAT, CDR2 FNYEAQ (reference sequence). This chain's CDR3 is CASSLTPGSGEQFF. The CDR3 region has the DNA TGTGCCAGCAGTTTAACCCCGGGCTCAGGTGAGCAGTTCTTC. Combining the CDR3 with reference TRBV7-7 and TRBJ2-1 gives the whole variable domain GAGVSQSPRYKVTKRGQDVTLRCDPISSHATLYWYQQALGQGPEFLTYFNYEAQPDKSGLPSDRFSAERPEGSISTLTIQRTEQRDSAMYRCASSLTPGSGEQFFGPGTRLTVL.

This clonotype was counted a few times. The V call is TRBV12-3 or TRBV12-4, the J call TRBJ1-2; TRBD1 matches at 12 bases. With 2 bases clipped from V and 6 bases from J, the junction kept 7 bases outside the gene matches. CDR3 length: 16 residues. Written as DNA, the CDR3 is TGTGCCAGCAGTTTAACGGGACAGGGGGCTAGGGATGGCTACACCTTC. This codes for CASSLTGQGARDGYTF.

The J gene is TRBJ2-3, the V gene TRBV20-1, with 11 bases matching TRBD2. Trimming removed 6 bases from V and 2 bases from J; junction bases left unmatched: 7. In germline, CDR1 is DFQATT, CDR2 SNEGSKA (reference sequence). The CDR3 spans 15 residues. The CDR3: CSATGLAASTDTQYF. The CDR3, as DNA: TGCAGTGCAACGGGACTAGCGGCCTCCACAGATACGCAGTATTTT.